This TCR beta chain appears in the sequencing data of a study of early T cells in non-severe SARS-CoV-2 infection. This clonotype has at least ten counts. Germline CDR1 and CDR2: SGHVS and FNYEAQ. V lost 5 bases and J lost 5; bases outside the gene matches: 11. This CDR3 has 16 residues. TCRdb reprocessed the 5' RACE reads with MiXCR, giving one entry per CDR3 protein. This table holds tens of thousands of distinct CDR3 sequences, about 8.9% found once. The TCR comes from an adult who was a healthcare worker with PCR-confirmed SARS-CoV-2 infection or an uninfected control (not recorded which). The rearrangement joins TRBV7-6 to TRBJ2-5, with TRBD2 identical over 10 bases. The source material was whole blood. In DNA form, the CDR3 reads TGTGCCAGCAGCCAAGGTTCAGCGGGAGGGGTGGAGACCCAGTACTTC. Residues: CASSQGSAGGVETQYF.